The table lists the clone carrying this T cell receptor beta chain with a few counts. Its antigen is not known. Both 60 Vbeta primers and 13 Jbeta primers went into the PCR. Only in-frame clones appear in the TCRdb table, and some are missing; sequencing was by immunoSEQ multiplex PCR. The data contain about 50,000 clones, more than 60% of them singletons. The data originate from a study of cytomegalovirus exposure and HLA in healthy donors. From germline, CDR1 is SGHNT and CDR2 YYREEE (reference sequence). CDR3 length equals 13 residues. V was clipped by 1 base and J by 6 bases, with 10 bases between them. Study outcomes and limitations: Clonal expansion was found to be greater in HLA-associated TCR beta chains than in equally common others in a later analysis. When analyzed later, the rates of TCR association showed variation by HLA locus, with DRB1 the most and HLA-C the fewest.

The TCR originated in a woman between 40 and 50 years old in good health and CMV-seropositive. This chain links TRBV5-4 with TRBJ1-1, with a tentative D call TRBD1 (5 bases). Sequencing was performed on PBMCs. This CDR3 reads CASSLKGIPEAFF. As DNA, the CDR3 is TGTGCCAGCAGCTTGAAGGGGATACCTGAAGCTTTCTTT.